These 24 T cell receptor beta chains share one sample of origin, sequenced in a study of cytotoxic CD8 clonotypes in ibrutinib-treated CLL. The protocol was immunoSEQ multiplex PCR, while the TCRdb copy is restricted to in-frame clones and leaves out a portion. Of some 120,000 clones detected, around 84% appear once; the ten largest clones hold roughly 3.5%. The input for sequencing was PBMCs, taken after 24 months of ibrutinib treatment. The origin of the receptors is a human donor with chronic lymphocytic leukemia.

The CDR3 DNA is TGTGCCAGCAGTTACCTGCAGGGGGCGTTCTATGGCTACACCTTC. Translated, it gives CASSYLQGAFYGYTF. This rearrangement joins TRBV6-5 to TRBJ1-2; TRBD1 matches 8 bases. The CDR3 is 15 amino acids. Germline CDR1 reads MNHEY; CDR2 reads SVGAGI. V shed 2 bases, J shed 4 bases, and the junction held 6 bases outside the gene matches.

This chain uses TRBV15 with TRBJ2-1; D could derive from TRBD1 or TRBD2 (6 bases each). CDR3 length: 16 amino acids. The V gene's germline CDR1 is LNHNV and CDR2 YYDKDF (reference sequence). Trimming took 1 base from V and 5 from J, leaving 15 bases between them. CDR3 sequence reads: CATSRVGGRGHNEQFF. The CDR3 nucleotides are TGTGCCACCAGCAGAGTAGGGGGGCGAGGGCACAATGAGCAGTTCTTC.

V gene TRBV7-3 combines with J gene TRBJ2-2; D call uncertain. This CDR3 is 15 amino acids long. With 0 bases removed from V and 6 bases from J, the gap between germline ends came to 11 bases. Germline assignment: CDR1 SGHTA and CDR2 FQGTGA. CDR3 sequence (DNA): TGTGCCAGCAGCTTAACGGTTACTGCACCCGGGGAGCTGTTTTTT. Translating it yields CASSLTVTAPGELFF. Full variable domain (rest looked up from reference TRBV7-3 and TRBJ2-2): GAGVSQTPSNKVTEKGKYVELRCDPISGHTALYWYRQSLGQGPEFLIYFQGTGAADDSGLPNDRFFAVRPEGSVSTLKIQRTERGDSAVYLCASSLTVTAPGELFFGEGSRLTVL.

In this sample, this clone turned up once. The CDR3 protein is CASSPLTDSSRLTGEKLFF. The DNA of the CDR3 is TGTGCCAGCTCACCATTAACCGACAGTTCAAGGCTGACAGGTGAAAAACTGTTTTTT. The chain combines TRBV18 with TRBJ1-4, with a weak D call TRBD1 (6 bases). The CDR3 runs 19 residues. Germline V gene lookup returns CDR1 KGHSH and CDR2 LQKENI. V was trimmed by 2 bases and J by 7 bases, leaving 26 bases between them.

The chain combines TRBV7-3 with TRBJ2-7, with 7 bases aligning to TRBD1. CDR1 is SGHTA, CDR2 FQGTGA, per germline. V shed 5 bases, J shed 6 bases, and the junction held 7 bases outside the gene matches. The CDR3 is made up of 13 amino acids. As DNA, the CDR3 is TGTGCCAGCAGCCAATTACAGGGGCGCGAGCAGTACTTC. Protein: CASSQLQGREQYF. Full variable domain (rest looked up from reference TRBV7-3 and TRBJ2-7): GAGVSQTPSNKVTEKGKYVELRCDPISGHTALYWYRQSLGQGPEFLIYFQGTGAADDSGLPNDRFFAVRPEGSVSTLKIQRTERGDSAVYLCASSQLQGREQYFGPGTRLTVT.

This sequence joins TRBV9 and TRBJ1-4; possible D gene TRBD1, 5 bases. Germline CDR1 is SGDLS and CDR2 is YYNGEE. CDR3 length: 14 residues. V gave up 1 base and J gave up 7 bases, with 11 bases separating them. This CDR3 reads CASSVHRQTEKLFF. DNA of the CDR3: TGTGCCAGCAGCGTACACAGGCAGACTGAAAAACTGTTTTTT.

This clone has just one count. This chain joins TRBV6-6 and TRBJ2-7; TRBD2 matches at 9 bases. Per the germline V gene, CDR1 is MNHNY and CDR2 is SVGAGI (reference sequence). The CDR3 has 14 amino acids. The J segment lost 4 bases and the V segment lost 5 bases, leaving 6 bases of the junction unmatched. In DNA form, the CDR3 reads TGTGCCAGCAGTCGACTAGCGGAGGGGTACGAGCAGTACTTC. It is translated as CASSRLAEGYEQYF.

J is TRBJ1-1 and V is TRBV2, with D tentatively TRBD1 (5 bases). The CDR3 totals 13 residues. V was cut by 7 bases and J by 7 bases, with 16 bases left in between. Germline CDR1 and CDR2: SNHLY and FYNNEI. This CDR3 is CASNPDRIVEAFF. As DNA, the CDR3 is TGTGCCAGCAATCCCGACAGAATAGTTGAAGCTTTCTTT.

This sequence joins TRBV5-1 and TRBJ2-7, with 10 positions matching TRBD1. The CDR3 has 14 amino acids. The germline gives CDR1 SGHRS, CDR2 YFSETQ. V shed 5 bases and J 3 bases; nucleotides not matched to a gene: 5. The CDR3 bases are TGCGCCAGCAGACCGACAGGGGGCGTCTACGAGCAGTACTTC. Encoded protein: CASRPTGGVYEQYF. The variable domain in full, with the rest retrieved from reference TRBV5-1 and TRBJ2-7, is KAGVTQTPRYLIKTRGQQVTLSCSPISGHRSVSWYQQTPGQGLQFLFEYFSETQRNKGNFPGRFSGRQFSNSRSEMNVSTLELGDSALYLCASRPTGGVYEQYFGPGTRLTVT.

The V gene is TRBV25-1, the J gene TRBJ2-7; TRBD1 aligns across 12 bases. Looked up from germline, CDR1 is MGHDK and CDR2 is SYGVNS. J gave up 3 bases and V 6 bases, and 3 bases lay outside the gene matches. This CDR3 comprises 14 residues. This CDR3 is CASRGTGGFYEQYF. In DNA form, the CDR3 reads TGTGCCAGCAGAGGGACAGGGGGCTTCTACGAGCAGTACTTC.

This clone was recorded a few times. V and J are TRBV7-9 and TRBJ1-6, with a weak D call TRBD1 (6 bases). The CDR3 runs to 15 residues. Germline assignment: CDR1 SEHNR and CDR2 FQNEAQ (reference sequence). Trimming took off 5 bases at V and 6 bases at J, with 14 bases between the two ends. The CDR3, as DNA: TGTGCCAGCAGCGAGCAAGGACAGAGTAATTCACCCCTCCACTTT. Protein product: CASSEQGQSNSPLHF.

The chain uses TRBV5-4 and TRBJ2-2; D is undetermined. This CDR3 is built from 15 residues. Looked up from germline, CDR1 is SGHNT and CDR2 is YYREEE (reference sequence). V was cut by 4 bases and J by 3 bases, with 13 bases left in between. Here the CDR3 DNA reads TGTGCCAGCAGCCCCGCTGGGGTTGACACCGGGGAGCTGTTTTTT. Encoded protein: CASSPAGVDTGELFF.

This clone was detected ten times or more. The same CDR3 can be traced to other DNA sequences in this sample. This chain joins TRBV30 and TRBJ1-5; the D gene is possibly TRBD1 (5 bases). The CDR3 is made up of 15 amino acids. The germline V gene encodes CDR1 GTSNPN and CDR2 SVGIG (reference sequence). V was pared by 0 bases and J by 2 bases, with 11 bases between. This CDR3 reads CAWSVSVGGNQPQHF. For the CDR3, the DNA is TGTGCCTGGAGTGTATCCGTGGGGGGCAATCAGCCCCAGCATTTT.

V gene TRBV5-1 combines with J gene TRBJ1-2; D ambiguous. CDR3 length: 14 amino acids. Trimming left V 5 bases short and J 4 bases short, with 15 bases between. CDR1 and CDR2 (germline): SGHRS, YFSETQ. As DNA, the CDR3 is TGCGCCAGCAGTAAGGATCAGGCTAGCTATGGCTACACCTTC. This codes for CASSKDQASYGYTF.

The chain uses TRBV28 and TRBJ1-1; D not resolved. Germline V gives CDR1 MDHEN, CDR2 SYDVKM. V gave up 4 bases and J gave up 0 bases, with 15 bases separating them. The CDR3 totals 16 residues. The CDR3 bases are TGTGCCAGCAGTTCATGGGGAGGGCTAGTGAACACTGAAGCTTTCTTT. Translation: CASSSWGGLVNTEAFF.

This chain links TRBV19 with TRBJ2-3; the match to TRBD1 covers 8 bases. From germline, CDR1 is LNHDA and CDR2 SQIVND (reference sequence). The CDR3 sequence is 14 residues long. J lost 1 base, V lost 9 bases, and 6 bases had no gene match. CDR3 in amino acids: CASRVDRGTDTQYF. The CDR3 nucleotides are TGTGCCAGCCGCGTGGACAGGGGCACAGATACGCAGTATTTT. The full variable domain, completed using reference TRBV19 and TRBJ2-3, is DGGITQSPKYLFRKEGQNVTLSCEQNLNHDAMYWYRQDPGQGLRLIYYSQIVNDFQKGDIAEGYSVSREKKESFPLTVTSAQKNPTAFYLCASRVDRGTDTQYFGPGTRLTVL.

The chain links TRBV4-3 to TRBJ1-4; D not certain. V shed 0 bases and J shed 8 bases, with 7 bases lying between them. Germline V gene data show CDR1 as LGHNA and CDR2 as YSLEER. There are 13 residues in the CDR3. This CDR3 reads CASSQDSREKLFF. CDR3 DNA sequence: TGCGCCAGCAGCCAAGATAGTCGAGAAAAACTGTTTTTT.

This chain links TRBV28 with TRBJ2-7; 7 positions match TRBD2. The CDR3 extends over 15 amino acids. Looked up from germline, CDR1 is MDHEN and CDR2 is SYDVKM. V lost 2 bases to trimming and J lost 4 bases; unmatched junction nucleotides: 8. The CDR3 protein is CASSLGWGGSYEQYF. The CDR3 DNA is TGTGCCAGCAGTTTAGGCTGGGGGGGAAGTTACGAGCAGTACTTC. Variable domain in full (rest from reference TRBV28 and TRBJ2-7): DVKVTQSSRYLVKRTGEKVFLECVQDMDHENMFWYRQDPGLGLRLIYFSYDVKMKEKGDIPEGYSVSREKKERFSLILESASTNQTSMYLCASSLGWGGSYEQYFGPGTRLTVT.

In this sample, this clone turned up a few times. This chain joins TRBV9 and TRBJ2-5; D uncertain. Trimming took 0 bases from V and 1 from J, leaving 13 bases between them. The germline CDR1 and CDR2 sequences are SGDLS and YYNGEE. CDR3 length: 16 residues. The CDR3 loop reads CASSVGSNPAQETQYF. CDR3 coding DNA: TGTGCCAGCAGCGTAGGATCTAATCCGGCCCAAGAGACCCAGTACTTC.

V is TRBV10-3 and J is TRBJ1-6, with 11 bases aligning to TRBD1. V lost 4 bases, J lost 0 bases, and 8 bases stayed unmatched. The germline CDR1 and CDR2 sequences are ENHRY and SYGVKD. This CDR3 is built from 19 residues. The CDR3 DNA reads TGTGCCATCAGTGGGACAGGGGGCAGGGTCGGCTCCTATAATTCACCCCTCCACTTT. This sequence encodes CAISGTGGRVGSYNSPLHF.

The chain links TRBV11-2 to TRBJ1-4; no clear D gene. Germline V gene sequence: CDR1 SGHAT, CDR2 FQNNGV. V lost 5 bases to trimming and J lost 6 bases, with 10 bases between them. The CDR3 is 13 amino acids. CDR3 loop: CASSPNLDEKLFF. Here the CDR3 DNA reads TGTGCCAGCAGCCCAAACTTGGATGAAAAACTGTTTTTT.

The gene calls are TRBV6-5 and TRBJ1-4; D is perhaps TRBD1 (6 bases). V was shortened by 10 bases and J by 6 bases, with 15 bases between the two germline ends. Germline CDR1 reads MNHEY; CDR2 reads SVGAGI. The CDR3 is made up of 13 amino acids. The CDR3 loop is CATMSGAHEKLFF. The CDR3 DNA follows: TGTGCCACCATGTCAGGGGCGCATGAAAAACTGTTTTTT.

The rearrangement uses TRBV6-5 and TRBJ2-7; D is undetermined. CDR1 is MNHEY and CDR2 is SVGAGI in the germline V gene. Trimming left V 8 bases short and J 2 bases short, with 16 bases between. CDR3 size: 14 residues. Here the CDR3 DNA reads TGTGCCAGCTCACCTCAGATCCCCGCCTACGAGCAGTACTTC. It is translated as CASSPQIPAYEQYF.

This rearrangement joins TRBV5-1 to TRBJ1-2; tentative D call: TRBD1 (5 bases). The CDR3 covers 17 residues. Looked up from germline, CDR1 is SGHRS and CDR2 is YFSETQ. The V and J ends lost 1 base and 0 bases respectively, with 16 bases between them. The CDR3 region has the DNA TGCGCCAGCAGCTTGATAGGGGACCCAGCCTCTAACTATGGCTACACCTTC. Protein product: CASSLIGDPASNYGYTF.